Here is one TCR beta chain with its context. The use of a sample-barcoded 5' primer and a J-beta primer mix characterized a second PCR of about 7 to 12 cycles. TCRdb redid the calling of the 5' RACE reads with MiXCR, one entry per CDR3 protein. The data hold approximately 800,000 distinct CDR3 sequences, with about 62% observed a single time. The entry originates in a study of blood T cells in healthy people across ages. Germline lookup yields CDR1 MNHEY and CDR2 SVGAGI. Trimming cost V 6 bases and J 2 bases, with 9 bases left between them. The CDR3 covers 13 residues. This TCR came from a young man in good health. Sequenced material: blood. This rearrangement joins TRBV6-5 to TRBJ2-3; tentatively, D is TRBD2 (5 bases). The DNA of the CDR3 is TGTGCCAGCAGAAGGGAGTCCACAGATACGCAGTATTTT. This sequence encodes CASRRESTDTQYF.